The 18 T cell receptor beta chains below were found in one sample sequenced in a study of T cells in Graves' hyperthyroidism and ophthalmopathy. Using RNA transcripts as the source, TCR beta CDR3 regions were amplified. TCR CDR3 regions were first amplified by RT-PCR with HTBI primers. Via MiXCR, TCRdb re-called the multiplex PCR reads, giving one row per CDR3 protein. The repertoire has about 520,000 distinct CDR3 sequences, around 24% of them found once; the top ten carry about 11%. Material for sequencing was blood. The receptors were sampled from a woman aged 25 to 39 with Graves' ophthalmopathy.

This sequence joins TRBV4-1 and TRBJ1-3; D possibly corresponds to TRBD1 (6 bases). CDR1 is MGHRA and CDR2 is YSYEKL in the germline V gene. The CDR3 length is 15 residues. The V end was cut by 1 base, the J end by 0 bases, with 7 bases between. The CDR3 DNA reads TGCGCCAGCAGCCAAGGGACAGACTCTGGAAACACCATATATTTT. Translated, it gives CASSQGTDSGNTIYF.

The chain links TRBV11-1 to TRBJ1-2; 8 bases are shared with TRBD1. CDR3 length equals 18 residues. Unmatched junction bases numbered 23, after V lost 6 bases and J lost 8 bases. CDR1 and CDR2 (germline): SGHAT, FQDESV (reference sequence). The CDR3 spells CASSTGGTAPTSGVGYTF. The CDR3 coding sequence is TGTGCCAGCAGTACAGGGGGGACAGCCCCTACCTCTGGCGTGGGCTACACCTTC.

This clonotype was counted ten times or more. The chain has TRBV7-2 and TRBJ2-4; 8 bases fit TRBD1. J lost 7 bases, V lost 5 bases, and 7 bases had no gene match. The CDR3 has 14 residues. The V gene's germline CDR1 is SGHTA and CDR2 FQGNSA. CDR3 sequence reads: CASSPNRGVNIQYF. CDR3 DNA sequence: TGTGCCAGCAGCCCCAACAGGGGGGTTAACATTCAGTACTTC. The entire variable domain, with the rest obtained from reference TRBV7-2 and TRBJ2-4, is as follows: GAGVSQSPSNKVTEKGKDVELRCDPISGHTALYWYRQSLGQGLEFLIYFQGNSAPDKSGLPSDRFSAERTGGSVSTLTIQRTQQEDSAVYLCASSPNRGVNIQYFGAGTRLSVL.

This rearrangement joins TRBV28 to TRBJ1-1; TRBD1 agrees at 8 bases. Germline CDR1 reads MDHEN; CDR2 reads SYDVKM. V trimming: 7 bases; J trimming: 6 bases; junction bases outside the gene matches: 7. This CDR3 has 13 amino acids. This CDR3 reads CASINWTGSEAFF. In DNA form, the CDR3 reads TGTGCCAGCATTAACTGGACAGGGTCTGAAGCTTTCTTT.

As to this clonotype: Germline and junction disagree at one end, which may indicate a read error. V usage is TRBV7-2 and J usage is TRBJ2-2; 10 nucleotides line up with TRBD2. The CDR3 has 15 amino acids. Germline CDR1 reads SGHTA; CDR2 reads FQGNSA. This CDR3 reads CASSVAGGNTGELFF. CDR3 sequence (DNA): TGTGCCAGCAGCGTAGCGGGAGGTAACACCGGGGAGCTGTTTTTT. The variable domain in full, with the rest retrieved from reference TRBV7-2 and TRBJ2-2, is GAGVSQSPSNKVTEKGKDVELRCDPISGHTALYWYRQSLGQGLEFLIYFQGNSAPDKSGLPSDRFSAERTGGSVSTLTIQRTQQEDSAVYLCASSVAGGNTGELFFGEGSRLTVL.

Only a few counts were recorded for this clonotype. V usage is TRBV5-1 and J usage is TRBJ1-1; no clear D gene. This CDR3 comprises 13 residues. The germline V and J ends were trimmed by 0 bases and 5 bases, with 8 bases remaining between them. Per the germline V gene, CDR1 is SGHRS and CDR2 is YFSETQ. In DNA, the CDR3 is TGCGCCAGCAGCTTGGCCATTGGAACTGAAGCTTTCTTT. Amino acid sequence: CASSLAIGTEAFF.

The chain is built from TRBV6-5 and TRBJ1-2; D ambiguous. V was shortened by 0 bases and J by 10 bases, with 9 bases between the two germline ends. The CDR3 is made up of 12 amino acids. The V gene's germline CDR1 is MNHEY and CDR2 SVGAGI. The CDR3 DNA sequence: TGTGCCAGCAGTTACTCGTGGGAGTCCTACACCTTC. Translating gives CASSYSWESYTF.

At least ten counts were recorded for this clonotype. The chain combines TRBV12-3 or TRBV12-4 with TRBJ1-5; D remains unclear. This CDR3 spans 19 amino acids. The V end was cut by 4 bases, the J end by 3 bases, with 25 bases between. CDR3 in DNA: TGTGCCAGCAGTTCAATCACCGGGCCGTGGGTTTTGGACAATCAGCCCCAGCATTTT. As protein: CASSSITGPWVLDNQPQHF.

This clonotype was found many times. This chain joins TRBV7-6 and TRBJ1-5; 7 bases map to TRBD1. V trimming: 6 bases; J trimming: 5 bases; junction bases outside the gene matches: 16. Germline values: CDR1 SGHVS, CDR2 FNYEAQ. CDR3 length: 17 amino acids. The CDR3 loop reads CASSPKGAGGRDQPQHF. In DNA, the CDR3 is TGTGCCAGCAGTCCGAAGGGGGCAGGGGGAAGAGATCAGCCCCAGCATTTT. The full variable domain, in which reference TRBV7-6 and TRBJ1-5 provide the parts outside the CDR3, is GAGVSQSPRYKVTKRGQDVALRCDPISGHVSLYWYRQALGQGPEFLTYFNYEAQQDKSGLPNDRFSAERPEGSISTLTIQRTEQRDSAMYRCASSPKGAGGRDQPQHFGDGTRLSIL.

This clonotype was seen at least ten times. This rearrangement joins TRBV10-3 to TRBJ2-2, with D unclear. The V end was cut by 3 bases, the J end by 8 bases, with 10 bases between. Germline-derived CDR1 and CDR2 are ENHRY and SYGVKD. This CDR3 is 13 amino acids long. CDR3 DNA: TGTGCCATCAGTGATGTAGACTCTGGGGAGCTGTTTTTT. It is translated as CAISDVDSGELFF.

This clonotype was seen at least ten times. V usage is TRBV7-8 and J usage is TRBJ1-3, with D uncertain. The CDR3 extends over 13 amino acids. With 3 bases removed from V and 4 bases from J, the gap between germline ends came to 7 bases. CDR1 is SGHVS and CDR2 is FQNEAQ in the germline V gene. CDR3 nucleotides: TGTGCCAGCAGCTTGGGCAACGGAAACACCATATATTTT. It translates to CASSLGNGNTIYF.

In the case of this clonotype: As the CDR3 is not closed by the conserved phenylalanine or tryptophan, this likely results from a read error. The rearrangement links TRBV6-1 to TRBJ1-1; TRBD1 might be the D (5 bases). Trimming shortened V by 6 bases and J by 4 bases, and 15 bases separated the two germline ends. CDR1 and CDR2 (germline): MNHNS, SASEGT. The CDR3 sequence is 14 residues long. CDR3 nucleotide sequence: TGTGCCAGCAGGGGCCGGGGCGAAGGCACTGAAGCTTTCGTT. Its protein is CASRGRGEGTEAFV.

Many counts were recorded for this clonotype. The chain joins TRBV6-1 to TRBJ1-2; D call uncertain. Germline V gene sequence: CDR1 MNHNS, CDR2 SASEGT. The CDR3 extends over 15 amino acids. Trimming removed 7 bases from V and 0 bases from J, with 15 bases in between. The DNA of the CDR3 is TGTGCCAGCATGTACAGCTATCAGTCTAACTATGGCTACACCTTC. Translated, it gives CASMYSYQSNYGYTF.

Ten or more counts support this clonotype. This chain links TRBV12-3 or TRBV12-4 with TRBJ1-1; D is unclear. V dropped 1 base and J dropped 1 base, with 4 bases sitting between them. The CDR3 length is 13 residues. The CDR3 DNA is TGTGCCAGCAGTTTAGAAGAGAACACTGAAGCTTTCTTT. This codes for CASSLEENTEAFF.

This clonotype occurred many times. The chain has TRBV12-3 or TRBV12-4 and TRBJ1-2; D possibly corresponds to TRBD1 (5 bases). Trimming stripped 6 bases from V and 6 bases from J, with 14 bases between. The CDR3 totals 13 residues. The CDR3 loop is CASSRGRVDGYTF. CDR3 in DNA: TGTGCCAGCAGCCGGGGCAGGGTCGATGGCTACACCTTC.

Only a few counts were recorded for this clonotype. V and J are TRBV11-1 and TRBJ2-7; 8 bases fit TRBD1. This CDR3 is built from 14 residues. Germline V gene data show CDR1 as SGHAT and CDR2 as FQDESV (reference sequence). V shed 4 bases and J 2 bases; nucleotides not matched to a gene: 4. The CDR3 sequence is CASSWTGTTYEQYF. CDR3 in DNA: TGTGCCAGCAGCTGGACAGGGACCACCTACGAGCAGTACTTC.

J is TRBJ1-2 and V is TRBV11-1, with D perhaps TRBD1 (5 bases). This CDR3 has 16 amino acids. Trimming shortened V by 2 bases and J by 0 bases, and 13 bases separated the two germline ends. Germline CDR1 is SGHAT and CDR2 is FQDESV (reference sequence). CDR3 loop: CASSLMGTTTNYGYTF. Here the CDR3 DNA reads TGTGCCAGCAGCTTAATGGGGACGACAACTAACTATGGCTACACCTTC. Supplemented by reference TRBV11-1 and TRBJ1-2, the full variable domain reads EAEVAQSPRYKITEKSQAVAFWCDPISGHATLYWYRQILGQGPELLVQFQDESVVDDSQLPKDRFSAERLKGVDSTLKIQPAELGDSAMYLCASSLMGTTTNYGYTFGSGTRLTVV.

This clonotype has only a few counts. The chain uses TRBV20-1 and TRBJ2-2; D might be TRBD2 (5 bases). The CDR3 is made up of 11 amino acids. Trimming stripped 5 bases from V and 6 bases from J, with 7 bases between. CDR1 is DFQATT, CDR2 SNEGSKA, per germline (reference sequence). The CDR3 DNA sequence: TGCAGTGCTGAGCGGTCCGGGGAGCTGTTTTTT. Translated, it gives CSAERSGELFF.